Listed below are T cell receptor beta chains from one sample, sequenced in a study of OX40 agonist ivuxolimab in advanced cancers. TCRdb's table, derived via immunoSEQ multiplex PCR, lists solely in-frame clones and lacks some. The data show about 70,000 clones, with 60% to 80% seen just once and approximately 5% held by the top ten. The specimen was CD4+ or CD8+ T cells sorted from blood, collected in a trial of the OX40 agonist ivuxolimab. These receptor sequences come from an adult with an advanced solid tumor such as melanoma, head and neck, liver or kidney cancer. The CDR3 runs from the conserved cysteine through the conserved F or W. The D gene is left open where the match is weak. Rows may omit the clone size; those that give it use once, few, many or a size class.

TRBV28	TRBJ1-2	.	.	CASRSPGGMNGYTF	TGTGCCAGCAGGTCCCCGGGGGGGATGAATGGCTACACCTTC
TRBV6-6	TRBJ2-1	.	.	CASSRGVGLYNEQFF	TGTGCCAGCAGTCGGGGAGTGGGGCTCTACAATGAGCAGTTCTTC
TRBV19	TRBJ2-2	TRBD1	.	CASSSRPGQGVAGELFF	TGTGCCAGTAGTTCAAGACCGGGACAGGGGGTCGCCGGGGAGCTGTTTTTT
TRBV18	TRBJ1-1	.	.	CASSPRVLENTEAFF	TGTGCCAGCTCACCAAGGGTTTTGGAGAACACTGAAGCTTTCTTT
TRBV28	TRBJ2-7	.	.	CASSHRVGVGYEQYF	TGTGCCAGCAGCCATCGAGTGGGGGTGGGCTACGAGCAGTACTTC
TRBV6-1	TRBJ2-6	.	.	CASRSGASGANVLTF	TGTGCCAGCAGATCCGGGGCTTCTGGGGCCAACGTCCTGACTTTC
TRBV7-9	TRBJ1-3	.	once	CASREGSSGNTIYF	TGTGCCAGCAGGGAAGGAAGCTCTGGAAACACCATATATTTT
TRBV4-1	TRBJ1-1	.	once	CASSFNLNTEAFF	TGCGCCAGCAGTTTCAATTTGAACACTGAAGCTTTCTTT
TRBV28	TRBJ1-3	.	few	CASSFGGPPRSGNTIYF	TGTGCCAGCAGTTTCGGGGGACCCCCCCGCTCTGGAAACACCATATATTTT
TRBV5-5	TRBJ1-2	TRBD1	.	CASSTGTVYGYTF	TGTGCCAGCAGCACAGGGACAGTTTATGGCTACACCTTC
TRBV25-1	TRBJ1-2	.	.	CASSEPWQGGDGYTF	TGTGCCAGCAGTGAACCATGGCAGGGTGGGGATGGCTACACCTTC
TRBV5-6	TRBJ2-7	.	.	CASSLGGNREQYF	TGTGCCAGCAGCTTGGGGGGGAATCGCGAGCAGTACTTC
TRBV6-6	TRBJ1-2	.	.	CASSYSILYTF	TGTGCCAGCAGTTACTCGATCCTCTACACCTTC
TRBV19	TRBJ2-1	.	.	CASSIGATSGYDEQFF	TGTGCCAGTAGTATTGGGGCAACAAGTGGCTACGATGAGCAGTTCTTC
TRBV7-8	TRBJ2-1	TRBD2	.	CASSTGTSGRSEQFF	TGTGCCAGCAGCACAGGGACTAGCGGGAGGAGTGAGCAGTTCTTC
TRBV5-5	TRBJ2-1	TRBD2	.	CASSLRLAGGLGSYNEQFF	TGTGCCAGCAGCTTGCGGCTAGCGGGAGGTCTGGGCTCCTACAATGAGCAGTTCTTC
TRBV15	TRBJ2-5	.	.	CATSRVRRPQETQYF	TGTGCCACCAGCAGAGTTAGGAGGCCCCAAGAGACCCAGTACTTC
TRBV15	TRBJ1-1	TRBD1	.	CATSRRDRGFTEAFF	TGTGCCACCAGCAGGCGGGACAGGGGGTTCACTGAAGCTTTCTTT
TRBV5-6	TRBJ2-3	.	.	CASSLNWNSSTDTQYF	TGTGCCAGCAGCTTAAACTGGAATTCGAGCACAGATACGCAGTATTTT
TRBV2	TRBJ2-6	.	.	CAGSGWEPGANVLTF	TGTGCCGGCTCGGGGTGGGAGCCTGGGGCCAACGTCCTGACTTTC
TRBV10-1	TRBJ1-2	.	few	CASSETGNYGYTF	TGCGCCAGCAGTGAGACGGGAAACTATGGCTACACCTTC
TRBV7-2	TRBJ1-4	.	few	CASSLAGTRNEKLFF	TGTGCCAGCAGCTTAGCTGGAACTAGGAATGAAAAACTGTTTTTT
TRBV7-2	TRBJ1-5	.	once	CASSLVGVSQPQHF	TGTGCCAGCAGCTTAGTGGGGGTCAGTCAGCCCCAGCATTTT
TRBV29-1	TRBJ2-3	.	.	CSVEVLQADTQYF	TGCAGCGTTGAAGTGTTACAGGCAGATACGCAGTATTTT
TRBV10-3	TRBJ1-1	.	.	CAISEFPEAFF	TGTGCCATCAGTGAGTTTCCTGAAGCTTTCTTT
TRBV5-1	TRBJ1-2	.	.	CASSLRDYGYTF	TGCGCCAGCAGCTTAAGGGACTATGGCTACACCTTC
TRBV7-6	TRBJ2-1	TRBD2	.	CASKPRLAGTNEQFF	TGTGCCAGCAAACCCAGACTAGCGGGAACGAATGAGCAGTTCTTC
TRBV18	TRBJ2-2	TRBD1	.	CASSTGDAGELFF	TGTGCCAGCTCAACAGGGGATGCCGGGGAGCTGTTTTTT
TRBV7-9	TRBJ2-1	TRBD1	few	CASSRGQGLYNEQFF	TGTGCCAGCAGCCGCGGACAGGGCCTATACAATGAGCAGTTCTTC
TRBV4-1	TRBJ2-7	TRBD2	.	CASSQEVAGGLWMYEQYF	TGCGCCAGCAGCCAAGAAGTGGCGGGAGGGCTGTGGATGTACGAGCAGTACTTC
TRBV18	TRBJ2-2	.	.	CASSVTSNTGELFF	TGTGCCAGCTCAGTGACATCGAACACCGGGGAGCTGTTTTTT
TRBV28	TRBJ2-1	TRBD1	.	CASRRNRGTGGAGNEQFF	TGTGCCAGCAGACGAAACCGAGGGACAGGGGGCGCTGGTAATGAGCAGTTCTTC
TRBV11-3	TRBJ2-1	.	.	CASSQHRHEQFF	TGTGCCAGCAGCCAGCACCGACATGAGCAGTTCTTC
TRBV6-5	TRBJ2-7	TRBD1	.	CASSYPQTGGLEQYF	TGTGCCAGCAGCTATCCTCAAACAGGGGGCCTCGAGCAGTACTTC
TRBV5-1	TRBJ2-7	.	once	CASSLGDSASRYGEQYF	TGCGCCAGCAGCTTGGGGGACTCGGCTAGCCGGTACGGTGAGCAGTACTTC
TRBV5-4	TRBJ1-2	.	.	CASSQDRGRRGYTF	TGTGCCAGCAGCCAAGATCGGGGTCGGAGGGGCTACACCTTC
TRBV7-9	TRBJ2-1	.	.	CASTRGDNEQFF	TGTGCCAGCACTAGGGGGGACAATGAGCAGTTCTTC
TRBV5-4	TRBJ1-4	TRBD1	once	CASSSDRGIKEKLFF	TGTGCCAGCAGCTCTGACAGGGGGATAAAAGAAAAACTGTTTTTT
TRBV7-2	TRBJ1-5	TRBD1	.	CASSLRTGGFQPQHF	TGTGCCAGCAGCCTCCGGACAGGGGGATTTCAGCCCCAGCATTTT
TRBV5-1	TRBJ1-6	TRBD1	.	CASSSSRDRVSPLHF	TGCGCCAGCAGCTCCTCCCGGGACAGGGTTTCACCCCTCCACTTT
TRBV11-3	TRBJ2-6	.	once	CASRGPGANVLTF	TGTGCCAGCAGGGGGCCTGGGGCCAACGTCCTGACTTTC
TRBV28	TRBJ2-6	TRBD2	.	CASSSGGGTYSGANVLTF	TGTGCCAGCAGTTCGGGGGGAGGAACTTACTCTGGGGCCAACGTCCTGACTTTC
TRBV18	TRBJ2-7	.	.	CASSLDSYEQYF	TGTGCCAGCTCACTTGACAGCTACGAGCAGTACTTC
TRBV11-1	TRBJ2-5	TRBD2	.	CASSRRTSGTETQYF	TGTGCCAGCAGCCGTCGGACTAGCGGGACGGAGACCCAGTACTTC
TRBV7-2	TRBJ1-2	.	few	CASSLSTVSYGYTF	TGTGCCAGCAGCCTGAGTACAGTAAGCTATGGCTACACCTTC